The rows below give T cell receptor beta chains drawn from one sample of a study of blood T cell repertoires in COVID-19. The method was immunoSEQ multiplex PCR; TCRdb's version includes in-frame clones alone and lacks a portion of them. The table lists roughly 260,000 clones, about 88% of them singletons. Material: peripheral blood. The receptors stem from a man aged 55 to 70 who had recovered from COVID-19. Both conserved end residues are part of each CDR3. Fields, in order: V gene, D gene, clone size, J gene, CDR3 protein, CDR3 DNA. A D gene is named only where the DNA matches it firmly. Rows give clone size only sometimes, using once, few, many, or a class for an expanded clone.

TRBV5-1	NA	few	TRBJ2-1	CASSLASSSYNEQFF	TGCGCCAGCAGCTTGGCGTCGAGCTCCTACAATGAGCAGTTCTTC
TRBV2	TRBD1	NA	TRBJ1-3	CASRDRERRNTIYF	TGTGCCAGCCGGGACAGGGAAAGGAGAAACACCATATATTTT
TRBV9	TRBD1	once	TRBJ1-3	CASSGFRDRGTARSGNTIYF	TGTGCCAGCAGCGGATTCCGGGACAGGGGAACCGCGCGTTCTGGAAACACCATATATTTT
TRBV7-2	TRBD2	NA	TRBJ2-3	CASSLKLAADTQYF	TGTGCCAGCAGCTTAAAACTAGCGGCAGATACGCAGTATTTT
TRBV2	NA	NA	TRBJ1-3	CASSPRSLSGNTIYF	TGTGCCAGCAGCCCGAGGAGCCTCTCTGGAAACACCATATATTTT
TRBV4-1	NA	NA	TRBJ1-2	CASSPRGGIQYGYTF	TGCGCCAGCAGCCCACGTGGGGGCATTCAGTATGGCTACACCTTC
TRBV9	TRBD1	NA	TRBJ1-1	CASSVLTGGTEAFF	TGTGCCAGCAGCGTACTTACAGGGGGCACTGAAGCTTTCTTT
TRBV2	NA	NA	TRBJ2-5	CASSLTASQETQYF	TGTGCCAGCAGCCTCACCGCTAGCCAAGAGACCCAGTACTTC
TRBV21-1	NA	NA	TRBJ2-5	CASNLRDNETQYF	TGTGCCAGCAACCTCCGGGACAACGAGACCCAGTACTTC
TRBV18	NA	NA	TRBJ1-5	CASSPYSNQPQHF	TGTGCCAGCTCGCCCTATAGCAATCAGCCCCAGCATTTT
TRBV19	TRBD1	few	TRBJ1-1	CASSNRGYDMNTEAFF	TGTGCCAGTAGTAACAGGGGTTACGACATGAACACTGAAGCTTTCTTT
TRBV27	NA	NA	TRBJ1-1	CASSTAVTFMNTEAFF	TGTGCCAGTAGTACCGCGGTAACCTTTATGAACACTGAAGCTTTCTTT
TRBV7-6	NA	NA	TRBJ1-5	CASSSGQINQPQHF	TGTGCCAGCAGCTCCGGACAGATTAATCAGCCCCAGCATTTT
TRBV3-1/TRBV3-2	NA	NA	TRBJ1-1	CASSPWEGMTMNTEAFF	TGTGCCAGCAGCCCCTGGGAGGGGATGACTATGAACACTGAAGCTTTCTTT
TRBV6-2/TRBV6-3	TRBD1	NA	TRBJ2-5	CASSYAGGDQETQYF	TGTGCCAGCAGTTACGCAGGGGGAGACCAAGAGACCCAGTACTTC
TRBV9	TRBD1	NA	TRBJ1-5	CASSLTGGKQPQHF	TGTGCCAGCAGCTTGACAGGGGGCAAGCAGCCCCAGCATTTT
TRBV5-1	NA	NA	TRBJ2-7	CASSVRVSYEQYF	TGCGCCAGCAGCGTAAGAGTGTCCTACGAGCAGTACTTC
TRBV7-3	NA	once	TRBJ2-7	CASSLSGQGGYEQYF	TGTGCCAGCAGCTTAAGCGGACAGGGAGGGTACGAGCAGTACTTC
TRBV11-2	NA	NA	TRBJ2-7	CASSFWEALYEQYF	TGTGCCAGCAGCTTTTGGGAGGCCCTTTACGAGCAGTACTTC
TRBV30	NA	once	TRBJ2-2	CAWSESTGELFF	TGTGCCTGGAGTGAGAGCACCGGGGAGCTGTTTTTT
TRBV5-1	NA	once	TRBJ2-4	CASGPSIGVRDIQYF	TGCGCCAGCGGACCCTCCATCGGGGTACGAGACATTCAGTACTTC
TRBV7-6	TRBD1	once	TRBJ1-6	CASSPTGAGNSPLHF	TGTGCCAGCAGCCCAACAGGGGCGGGTAATTCACCCCTCCACTTT
TRBV5-4	TRBD2	NA	TRBJ2-5	CASSLGGGSGETQYF	TGTGCCAGCAGCTTAGGCGGGGGGTCAGGAGAGACCCAGTACTTC
TRBV11-2	TRBD1	few	TRBJ1-2	CASSRTGPYGYTF	TGTGCCAGCAGCAGGACAGGTCCCTATGGCTACACCTTC
TRBV9	NA	NA	TRBJ2-1	CASSVQGSSSYNEQFF	TGTGCCAGCAGCGTCCAGGGGTCCAGCTCCTACAATGAGCAGTTCTTC
TRBV18	NA	NA	TRBJ1-2	CASRSVGISDGYTF	TGTGCCAGCCGGTCTGTCGGGATCAGCGATGGCTACACCTTC
TRBV7-3	NA	NA	TRBJ2-2	CASSFYLTGELFF	TGTGCCAGCAGCTTCTACCTGACCGGGGAGCTGTTTTTT
TRBV5-1	TRBD1	NA	TRBJ1-2	CASSSTGTGGGYGYTF	TGCGCCAGCAGCTCGACAGGGACAGGGGGAGGCTATGGCTACACCTTC
TRBV7-6	NA	NA	TRBJ2-7	CASSLAGAEQYF	TGTGCCAGCAGCTTAGCGGGGGCCGAGCAGTACTTC
TRBV6-4	TRBD2	NA	TRBJ2-2	CASSVAGANTGELFF	TGTGCCAGCAGCGTAGCGGGGGCGAACACCGGGGAGCTGTTTTTT
TRBV6-5	TRBD1	NA	TRBJ1-3	CASSSARGLGNTIYF	TGTGCCAGCAGTTCCGCCAGGGGGCTAGGAAACACCATATATTTT
TRBV18	NA	NA	TRBJ2-1	CASSPDTYNEQFF	TGTGCCAGCTCACCGGACACCTACAATGAGCAGTTCTTC
TRBV7-9	NA	NA	TRBJ1-5	CASSLAGGVGNQPQHF	TGTGCCAGCAGCTTAGCCGGAGGGGTTGGCAATCAGCCCCAGCATTTT
TRBV28	NA	NA	TRBJ1-6	CASRGGLGHSPLHF	TGTGCCAGCAGAGGGGGTTTAGGGCATTCACCCCTCCACTTT
TRBV9	NA	NA	TRBJ2-3	CASSVVSGAVDAQYF	TGTGCCAGCAGCGTAGTTTCAGGGGCGGTGGATGCGCAGTATTTT
TRBV10-2	NA	NA	TRBJ1-3	CASRSGNTIYF	TGCGCCAGTCGGTCTGGAAACACCATATATTTT
TRBV5-7	NA	NA	TRBJ2-3	CASSFRDSKSADTQYF	TGTGCCAGCAGCTTCCGGGACTCTAAGTCCGCAGATACGCAGTATTTT
TRBV19	TRBD1	NA	TRBJ1-1	CATSQGAEEAFF	TGTGCCACCTCTCAGGGGGCAGAGGAAGCTTTCTTT
TRBV19	TRBD1	NA	TRBJ1-2	CASSPDRAKNYGYTF	TGTGCCAGTAGTCCGGACAGGGCGAAGAACTATGGCTACACCTTC
TRBV11-2	NA	NA	TRBJ2-7	CASSPPDRTKQYF	TGTGCCAGCAGCCCCCCCGATAGAACGAAGCAGTACTTC
TRBV30	NA	NA	TRBJ2-6	CAWSTPTSSGANVLTF	TGTGCCTGGAGTACCCCTACCTCCTCTGGGGCCAACGTCCTGACTTTC
TRBV9	TRBD1	NA	TRBJ1-2	CASSSTPTGPNYGYTF	TGTGCCAGCAGCTCAACCCCGACAGGGCCGAACTATGGCTACACCTTC
TRBV6-6	TRBD2	NA	TRBJ2-7	CASTFSGGASEQYF	TGTGCCAGCACCTTTAGCGGGGGGGCGAGCGAGCAGTACTTC
TRBV23-1	NA	NA	TRBJ1-2	CASTIKLLETGMEGYTF	TGCGCCAGCACTATCAAGTTACTAGAAACAGGGATGGAAGGCTACACCTTC
TRBV10-1	TRBD1	few	TRBJ1-5	CASPGRGPWQPQHF	TGCGCCAGCCCAGGCAGGGGGCCGTGGCAGCCCCAGCATTTT
TRBV7-3	TRBD2	NA	TRBJ2-1	CASSFPGLAASGVNEQFF	TGTGCCAGCAGCTTCCCCGGACTAGCGGCGTCGGGAGTCAATGAGCAGTTCTTC
TRBV3-1/TRBV3-2	NA	NA	TRBJ1-2	CASSQVFKAFYGYTF	TGTGCCAGCAGCCAAGTCTTTAAAGCTTTCTATGGCTACACCTTC